This TCR beta chain was retrieved from a study of blood T cell repertoires in COVID-19. Study in general: The United States, Italy and Spain supplied acute and convalescent COVID-19 samples. Nucleic acid was either cDNA or gDNA, and it came from T cells, B-cell-depleted T cells, or PBMCs.

In the source study's methods: Reference gene primer amplification gave estimated nucleated cell counts. TCRdb's table, derived via immunoSEQ multiplex PCR, lists solely in-frame clones and lacks some. That table furnishes V, J and clone size, whereas the DNA furnished D and trimming. The repertoire includes 100,000 or so clones, 82% of them detected once, and roughly 10% sits in the top ten. This clonotype was obtained from a man between 65 and 80 years old with active or convalescent COVID-19. Sequencing input: peripheral blood.

The CDR3 loop reads CASRRDTLSPLHF. In DNA form, the CDR3 reads TGTGCCAGCAGAAGGGACACCCTTTCACCCCTCCACTTT. The chain links TRBV6-5 to TRBJ1-6; maybe TRBD1 (6 bases). Trimming left V 6 bases short and J 9 bases short, with 12 bases between. The CDR3 sequence is 13 residues long. Germline CDR1 and CDR2: MNHEY and SVGAGI.